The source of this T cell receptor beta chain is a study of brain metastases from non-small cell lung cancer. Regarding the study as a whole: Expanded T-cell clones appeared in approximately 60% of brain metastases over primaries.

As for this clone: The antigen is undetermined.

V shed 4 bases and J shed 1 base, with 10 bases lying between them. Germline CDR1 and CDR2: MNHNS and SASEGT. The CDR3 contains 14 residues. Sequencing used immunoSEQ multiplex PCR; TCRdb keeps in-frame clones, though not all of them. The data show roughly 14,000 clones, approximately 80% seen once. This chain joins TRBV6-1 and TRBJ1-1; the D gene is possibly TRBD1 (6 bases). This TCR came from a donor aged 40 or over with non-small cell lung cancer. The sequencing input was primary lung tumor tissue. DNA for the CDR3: TGTGCCAGCAGTGGGGGGGCTACGAACACTGAAGCTTTCTTT. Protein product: CASSGGATNTEAFF.